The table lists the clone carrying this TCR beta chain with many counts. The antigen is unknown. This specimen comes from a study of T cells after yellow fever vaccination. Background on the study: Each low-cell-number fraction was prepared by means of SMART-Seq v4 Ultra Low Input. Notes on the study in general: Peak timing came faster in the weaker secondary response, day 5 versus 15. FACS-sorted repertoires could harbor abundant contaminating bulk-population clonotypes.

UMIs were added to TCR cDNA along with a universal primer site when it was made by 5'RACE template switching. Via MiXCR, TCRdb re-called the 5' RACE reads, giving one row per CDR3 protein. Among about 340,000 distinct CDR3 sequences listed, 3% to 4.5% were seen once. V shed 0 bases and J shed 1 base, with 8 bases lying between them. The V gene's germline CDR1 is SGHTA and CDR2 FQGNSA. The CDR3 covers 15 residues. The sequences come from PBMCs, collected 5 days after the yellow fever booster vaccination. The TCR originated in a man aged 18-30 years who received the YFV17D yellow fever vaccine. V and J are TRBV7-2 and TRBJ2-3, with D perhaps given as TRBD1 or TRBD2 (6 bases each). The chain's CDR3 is CASSLAGGRTDTQYF. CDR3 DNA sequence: TGTGCCAGCAGCTTAGCGGGGGGCCGCACAGATACGCAGTATTTT.